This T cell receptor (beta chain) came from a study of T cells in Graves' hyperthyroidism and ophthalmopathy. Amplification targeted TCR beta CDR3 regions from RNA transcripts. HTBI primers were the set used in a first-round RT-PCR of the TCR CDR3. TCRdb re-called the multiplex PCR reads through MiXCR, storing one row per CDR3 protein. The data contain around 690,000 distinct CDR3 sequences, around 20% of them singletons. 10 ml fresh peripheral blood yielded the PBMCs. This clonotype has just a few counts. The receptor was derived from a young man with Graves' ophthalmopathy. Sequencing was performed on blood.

CDR3 protein: CASSQGGDSSRPFNEQFF. CDR3 nucleotides: TGTGCCAGCAGCCAAGGGGGGGACTCTTCTCGTCCATTCAATGAGCAGTTCTTC. The rearrangement joins TRBV3-1 to TRBJ2-1; perhaps TRBD2 as D (6 bases). This CDR3 is 18 amino acids long. The ends were cut back, 1 base at V and 6 bases at J, with 22 bases in the middle. The germline V gene encodes CDR1 LGHDT and CDR2 YNNKEL (reference sequence).